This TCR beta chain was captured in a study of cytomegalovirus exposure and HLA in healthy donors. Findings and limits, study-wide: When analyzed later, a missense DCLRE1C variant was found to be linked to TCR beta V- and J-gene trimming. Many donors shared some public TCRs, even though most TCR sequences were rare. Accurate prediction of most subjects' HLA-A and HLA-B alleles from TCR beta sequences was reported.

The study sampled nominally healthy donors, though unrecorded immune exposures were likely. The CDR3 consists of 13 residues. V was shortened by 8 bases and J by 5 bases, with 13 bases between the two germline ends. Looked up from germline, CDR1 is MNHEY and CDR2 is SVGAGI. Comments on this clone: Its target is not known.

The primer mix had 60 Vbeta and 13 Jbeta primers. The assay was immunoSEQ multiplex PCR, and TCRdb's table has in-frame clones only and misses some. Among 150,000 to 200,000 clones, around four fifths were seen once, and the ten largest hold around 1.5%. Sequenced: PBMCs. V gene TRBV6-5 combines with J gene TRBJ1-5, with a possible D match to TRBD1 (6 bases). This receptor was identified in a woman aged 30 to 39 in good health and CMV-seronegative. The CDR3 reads CASRWGRDQPQHF. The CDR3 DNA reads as TGTGCCAGCCGATGGGGGCGAGATCAGCCCCAGCATTTT.